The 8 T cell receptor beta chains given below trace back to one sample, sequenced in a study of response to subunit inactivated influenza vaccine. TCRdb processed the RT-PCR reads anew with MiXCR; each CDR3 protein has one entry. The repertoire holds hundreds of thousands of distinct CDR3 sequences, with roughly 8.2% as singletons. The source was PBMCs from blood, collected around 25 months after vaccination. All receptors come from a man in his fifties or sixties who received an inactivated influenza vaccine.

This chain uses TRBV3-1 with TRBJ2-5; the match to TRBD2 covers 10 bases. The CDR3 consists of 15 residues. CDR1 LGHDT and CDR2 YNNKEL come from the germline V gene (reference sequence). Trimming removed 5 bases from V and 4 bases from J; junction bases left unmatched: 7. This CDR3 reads CASSNSGRRRETQYF. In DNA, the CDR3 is TGTGCCAGCAGCAATAGCGGGAGGAGGAGAGAGACCCAGTACTTC.

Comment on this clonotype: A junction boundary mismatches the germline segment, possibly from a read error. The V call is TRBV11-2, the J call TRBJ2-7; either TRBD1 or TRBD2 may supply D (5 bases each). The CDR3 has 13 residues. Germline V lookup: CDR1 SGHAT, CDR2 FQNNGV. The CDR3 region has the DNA TGTGCCAGCAGCTTTTTTCGGGACGAGGCTTTTACCTTC. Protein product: CASSFFRDEAFTF.

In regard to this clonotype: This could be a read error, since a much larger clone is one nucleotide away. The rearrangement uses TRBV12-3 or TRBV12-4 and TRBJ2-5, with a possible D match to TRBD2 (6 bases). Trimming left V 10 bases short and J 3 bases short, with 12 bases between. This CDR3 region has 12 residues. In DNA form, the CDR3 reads TGTGCCACGGGAGTATCGAAAGAGACCCAGTACTTC. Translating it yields CATGVSKETQYF.

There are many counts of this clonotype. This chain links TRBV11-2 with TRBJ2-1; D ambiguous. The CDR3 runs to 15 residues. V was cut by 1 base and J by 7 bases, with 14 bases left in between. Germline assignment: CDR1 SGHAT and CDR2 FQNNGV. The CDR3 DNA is TGTGCCAGCAGCTTAGTATCAGGAACTGGTAATGAGCAGTTCTTC. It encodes CASSLVSGTGNEQFF.

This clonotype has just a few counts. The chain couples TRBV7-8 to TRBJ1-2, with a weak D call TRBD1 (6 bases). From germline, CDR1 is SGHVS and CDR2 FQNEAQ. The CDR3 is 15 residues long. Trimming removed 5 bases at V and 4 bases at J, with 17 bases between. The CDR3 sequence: CASSRWTDTLYGYTF. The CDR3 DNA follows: TGTGCCAGCAGCAGATGGACAGACACCCTCTATGGCTACACCTTC.

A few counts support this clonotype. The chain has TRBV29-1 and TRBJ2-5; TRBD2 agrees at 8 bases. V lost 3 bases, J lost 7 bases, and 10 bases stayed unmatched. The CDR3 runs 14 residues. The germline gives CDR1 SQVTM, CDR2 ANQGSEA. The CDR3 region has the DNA TGCAGCGTTGATTCAAAGCGGGGGTCTGGGACCCAGTACTTC. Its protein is CSVDSKRGSGTQYF.

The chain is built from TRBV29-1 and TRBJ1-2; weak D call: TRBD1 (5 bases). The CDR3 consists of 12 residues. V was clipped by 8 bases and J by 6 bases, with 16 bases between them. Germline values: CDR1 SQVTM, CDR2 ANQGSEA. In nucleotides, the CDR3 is TGCAGCATTGCGGCGGGGGTCGATGGCTACACCTTC. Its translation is CSIAAGVDGYTF. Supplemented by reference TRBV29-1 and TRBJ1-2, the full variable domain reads SAVISQKPSRDICQRGTSLTIQCQVDSQVTMMFWYRQQPGQSLTLIATANQGSEATYESGFVIDKFPISRPNLTFSTLTVSNMSPEDSSIYLCSIAAGVDGYTFGSGTRLTVV.

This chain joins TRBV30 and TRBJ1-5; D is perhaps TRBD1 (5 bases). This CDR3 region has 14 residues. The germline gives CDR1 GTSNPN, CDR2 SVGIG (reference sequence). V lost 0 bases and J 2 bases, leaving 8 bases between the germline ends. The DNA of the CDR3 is TGTGCCTGGAGTGTTGGGGCAGGCAATCAGCCCCAGCATTTT. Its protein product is CAWSVGAGNQPQHF. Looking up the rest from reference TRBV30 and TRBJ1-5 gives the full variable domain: SQTIHQWPATLVQPVGSPLSLECTVEGTSNPNLYWYRQAAGRGLQLLFYSVGIGQISSEVPQNLSASRPQDRQFILSSKKLLLSDSGFYLCAWSVGAGNQPQHFGDGTRLSIL.